Detailed here is one T cell receptor beta chain. This may be a read error: a much more frequent sequence differs by one nucleotide. Amplified TCR beta CDR3 regions derived from RNA transcripts. TCR CDR3 regions were first amplified by RT-PCR with HTBI primers. TCRdb re-called the multiplex PCR reads through MiXCR, storing one row per CDR3 protein. The sample includes around 700,000 distinct CDR3 sequences, 18% of them seen just once. The data were taken from a study of T cells in Graves' hyperthyroidism and ophthalmopathy. The CDR3 has 16 amino acids. Germline V CDR1 and CDR2: MNHNS, SASEGT. Specimen: blood. The chain carries TRBV6-1 and TRBJ2-1; D is unclear. The end of the DNA aligns better with TRBJ2-7, so the J call may be wrong. This sequence originates from a woman aged 45 to 65 with Graves' hyperthyroidism that later progressed to Graves' ophthalmopathy. CDR3 DNA sequence: TGTGCCAGCAGTGATTCAGGCCTGAGCTCCTACAATGAGCAGTACTTC. Encoded protein: CASSDSGLSSYNEQYF.